Listed below are T cell receptor beta chains from one sample, sequenced in a study of shared clonotypes between healthy human individuals. Some clones are missing from TCRdb's copy, which holds only in-frame ones; the method was immunoSEQ multiplex PCR. In the table there are approximately 980,000 clones, less than 85% of which are singletons. Sequenced sample: memory CD4+ T cells sorted from blood. Source of these receptors: a man aged 18 to 30 in good health. The CDR3 runs from the conserved cysteine through the conserved F or W. Each record gives: clone size, J gene, D gene, V gene, CDR3 protein, CDR3 DNA. D genes are given only for firm matches. Some rows have no size entry. The others give once, few or many, or a class for an expanded clone.

- | TRBJ2-1 | TRBD2 | TRBV27 | CASSSLASGSKYNEQFF | TGTGCCAGCAGTTCCCTTGCTAGCGGGAGTAAGTACAATGAGCAGTTCTTC
- | TRBJ1-2 | TRBD1 | TRBV28 | CASLRTGEENYGYTF | TGTGCCAGCCTCCGGACAGGGGAGGAGAACTATGGCTACACCTTC
- | TRBJ1-2 | - | TRBV21-1 | CASSKVEESGYTF | TGTGCCAGCAGCAAAGTGGAGGAGTCGGGCTACACCTTC
- | TRBJ2-5 | TRBD1 | TRBV7-2 | CASSLLRVGTGGWETQYF | TGTGCCAGCAGCTTATTAAGGGTTGGGACAGGGGGCTGGGAGACCCAGTACTTC
few | TRBJ2-4 | - | TRBV30 | CAWRRGGGKNIQYF | TGTGCCTGGAGGAGGGGGGGCGGCAAAAACATTCAGTACTTC
- | TRBJ2-5 | TRBD2 | TRBV7-6 | CASSSSGSRPRETQYF | TGTGCCAGCAGCTCTAGCGGGAGTAGGCCCAGAGAGACCCAGTACTTC
- | TRBJ2-1 | - | TRBV30 | CACQSGVSEQFF | TGTGCCTGTCAGTCCGGGGTGAGTGAGCAGTTCTTC
- | TRBJ2-2 | - | TRBV5-6 | CASSFPPPGTGELFF | TGTGCCAGCAGCTTTCCCCCCCCCGGCACCGGGGAGCTGTTTTTT
- | TRBJ1-5 | - | TRBV6-1 | CASSEGPWGNQPQHF | TGTGCCAGCAGTGAAGGCCCCTGGGGAAATCAGCCCCAGCATTTT
- | TRBJ2-5 | TRBD1 | TRBV7-9 | CASSLVGQSGETQYF | TGTGCCAGCAGCTTGGTGGGACAGTCAGGAGAGACCCAGTACTTC
- | TRBJ1-5 | - | TRBV5-1 | CASSLQGMAANQPQHF | TGCGCCAGCAGCTTACAGGGCATGGCTGCCAATCAGCCCCAGCATTTT
- | TRBJ2-2 | TRBD2 | TRBV7-9 | CASSGGLAGGNTGELFF | TGTGCCAGCAGCGGCGGACTAGCGGGAGGGAACACCGGGGAGCTGTTTTTT
- | TRBJ2-3 | - | TRBV7-8 | CASSFMGSYTDTQYF | TGTGCCAGCAGCTTCATGGGGTCCTACACAGATACGCAGTATTTT
- | TRBJ1-1 | - | TRBV11-3 | CASSSRPVTEAFF | TGTGCCAGCAGCTCGAGACCGGTAACTGAAGCTTTCTTT
- | TRBJ2-2 | - | TRBV9 | CASSGPPSATGELFF | TGTGCCAGCAGCGGACCCCCTAGCGCCACCGGGGAGCTGTTTTTT
- | TRBJ1-2 | - | TRBV9 | CASSVTEGHGYTF | TGTGCCAGCAGCGTAACTGAGGGGCATGGCTACACCTTC
once | TRBJ2-1 | - | TRBV18 | CASSFDAYNEQFF | TGTGCCAGCTCCTTCGACGCCTACAATGAGCAGTTCTTC
- | TRBJ2-5 | - | TRBV2 | CASSGVALETQYF | TGTGCCAGCAGTGGCGTGGCCCTAGAGACCCAGTACTTC
many | TRBJ2-3 | - | TRBV7-6 | CASSPPRGPDTQYF | TGTGCCAGCAGCCCCCCCAGGGGCCCGGATACGCAGTATTTT
- | TRBJ2-7 | TRBD1 | TRBV11-1 | CASSSGQVGTYEQYF | TGTGCCAGCAGCTCGGGACAGGTGGGAACCTACGAGCAGTACTTC
- | TRBJ2-7 | TRBD2 | TRBV6-4 | CASSYLAGYEQYF | TGTGCCAGCAGTTATCTAGCGGGATACGAGCAGTACTTC
- | TRBJ2-7 | TRBD2 | TRBV2 | CASRMGLAKNAYEQYF | TGTGCCAGCAGAATGGGACTAGCGAAAAACGCCTACGAGCAGTACTTC
- | TRBJ2-3 | TRBD2 | TRBV10-2 | CASGRLAGDTQYF | TGCGCCAGCGGGCGACTAGCAGGAGATACGCAGTATTTT
- | TRBJ2-1 | TRBD2 | TRBV9 | CASSERGTINEQFF | TGTGCCAGCAGCGAGCGGGGGACTATAAATGAGCAGTTCTTC
- | TRBJ2-7 | - | TRBV19 | CASSKGQYYEQYF | TGTGCCAGTAGTAAAGGACAGTACTACGAGCAGTACTTC
- | TRBJ1-5 | TRBD1 | TRBV10-3 | CAISDRDRGAIIGNQPQHF | TGTGCCATCAGTGACCGGGACAGGGGGGCAATTATCGGCAATCAGCCCCAGCATTTT
once | TRBJ2-5 | - | TRBV7-2 | CASSSTLQETQYF | TGTGCCAGCAGCTCGACCCTCCAAGAGACCCAGTACTTC
- | TRBJ1-1 | - | TRBV2 | CASSTNKNTEAFF | TGTGCCAGCAGCACCAACAAGAACACTGAAGCTTTCTTT
- | TRBJ1-1 | TRBD1 | TRBV6-6 | CASSGTDPGNTEAFF | TGTGCCAGCAGCGGGACAGACCCAGGGAACACTGAAGCTTTCTTT
- | TRBJ2-2 | TRBD1 | TRBV11-1 | CASNGQGRTGELFF | TGTGCCAGCAACGGACAGGGTAGGACCGGGGAGCTGTTTTTT
- | TRBJ2-5 | - | TRBV7-6 | CASSLATGTQYF | TGTGCCAGCAGCTTAGCTACGGGGACCCAGTACTTC
- | TRBJ2-3 | TRBD1 | TRBV5-4 | CASSLEGAVSDTQYF | TGTGCCAGCAGCTTGGAGGGGGCGGTGAGCGATACGCAGTATTTT
- | TRBJ2-2 | TRBD1 | TRBV19 | CASSKRLTGSAYTGELFF | TGTGCCAGTAGTAAAAGACTGACAGGGTCCGCTTACACCGGGGAGCTGTTTTTT
- | TRBJ1-6 | - | TRBV19 | CASRPAEVWHSPLHF | TGTGCCAGTAGACCCGCCGAGGTATGGCATTCACCCCTCCACTTT
- | TRBJ2-5 | - | TRBV13 | CASSLRSPGSETQYF | TGTGCCAGCAGCTTACGGTCCCCTGGGTCGGAGACCCAGTACTTC
- | TRBJ2-5 | TRBD1 | TRBV11-3 | CASSSRTGGVETQYF | TGTGCCAGCAGCTCTAGGACAGGGGGGGTTGAGACCCAGTACTTC
- | TRBJ2-4 | - | TRBV7-2 | CASSPRDSNIQYF | TGTGCCAGCAGCCCCCGGGACTCAAACATTCAGTACTTC
- | TRBJ2-1 | TRBD2 | TRBV11-2 | CASSLDSTSGMISSYNEQFF | TGTGCCAGCAGCTTAGACTCTACTAGCGGGATGATATCCTCCTACAATGAGCAGTTCTTC
- | TRBJ2-7 | TRBD1 | TRBV27 | CASSPPGTGLREQYF | TGTGCCAGCAGTCCCCCCGGGACAGGCCTCCGGGAGCAGTACTTC
- | TRBJ1-2 | TRBD1 | TRBV30 | CAWTSGTELGYTF | TGTGCCTGGACTTCCGGGACAGAGTTGGGCTACACCTTC
few | TRBJ1-2 | TRBD1 | TRBV11-3 | CASSPPRDREVSYGYTF | TGTGCCAGCAGCCCCCCCCGGGACAGGGAAGTTAGTTATGGCTACACCTTC
few | TRBJ1-5 | - | TRBV30 | CAWSQQVGNQPQHF | TGTGCCTGGAGCCAACAGGTGGGCAATCAGCCCCAGCATTTT
- | TRBJ2-7 | TRBD1 | TRBV10-3 | CAITKEGAGEQYF | TGTGCCATCACTAAAGAGGGGGCAGGAGAGCAGTACTTC
- | TRBJ1-4 | - | TRBV7-9 | CASSPRGTNEKLFF | TGTGCCAGCAGCCCGAGGGGTACTAATGAAAAACTGTTTTTT
- | TRBJ2-2 | TRBD2 | TRBV5-1 | CASGGLAGVSGELFF | TGCGCCAGCGGCGGACTAGCGGGGGTATCCGGGGAGCTGTTTTTT
- | TRBJ1-4 | TRBD1 | TRBV7-9 | CASSLGQGAIDEKLFF | TGTGCCAGCAGCTTAGGACAGGGGGCCATCGATGAAAAACTGTTTTTT
once | TRBJ1-6 | - | TRBV6-5 | CASRLETGGFAPLHF | TGTGCCAGCAGGCTGGAGACAGGCGGATTCGCACCCCTCCACTTT
- | TRBJ2-7 | - | TRBV7-2 | CASSPETAGVYEQYF | TGTGCCAGCAGCCCGGAGACAGCTGGGGTCTACGAGCAGTACTTC